The source of this T cell receptor beta chain is a study of CD8 T cells in Susac syndrome. Roughly 0.45 to 1 ug RNA was reverse transcribed with random hexamers. TCRdb recomputed calls from the immunoSEQ multiplex PCR reads with MiXCR, one row per CDR3 protein. Of around 85,000 distinct CDR3 sequences listed, over 90% are singletons. Trimming cost V 7 bases and J 7 bases, with 20 bases left between them. This CDR3 region has 14 residues. The germline V gene encodes CDR1 SEHNR and CDR2 FQNEAQ (reference sequence). This sequence originates from a human donor with Susac syndrome. The chain combines TRBV7-9 with TRBJ2-7; D may be TRBD2 (7 bases). The sequenced sample was CD8+ T cells from PBMCs. This chain's CDR3 is CASTPTGGKGEQYF. The CDR3 bases are TGTGCCAGCACCCCAACGGGGGGCAAGGGAGAGCAGTACTTC.